This T cell receptor (beta chain) came from a study of cytotoxic CD8 clonotypes in ibrutinib-treated CLL. Study-wide context: Enrolment comprised around twelve relapsed/refractory and over 14 treatment-naive patients; around 18 were IGHV unmutated.

The CDR3 consists of 15 residues. Germline V gene lookup returns CDR1 LNHDA and CDR2 SQIVND (reference sequence). V lost 5 bases and J lost 1; bases outside the gene matches: 3. Study conclusions and caveats: Against age-matched healthy donors, baseline clonality ran higher and tracked circulating CD8+ T-cell counts.

Regarding this clone: The antigen is unknown.

The protocol was immunoSEQ multiplex PCR, while the TCRdb copy is restricted to in-frame clones and leaves out a portion. The table records around 250,000 clones, under 75% of them present only once. The clonotype was recovered from a human donor with chronic lymphocytic leukemia. The material sequenced was PBMCs, taken after 24 months of ibrutinib treatment. The chain is built from TRBV19 and TRBJ2-1; 9 bases align to TRBD2. CDR3 sequence: CASSQTSGSYNEQFF. For the CDR3, the DNA is TGTGCCAGTAGTCAAACTAGCGGGTCCTACAATGAGCAGTTCTTC.